These 22 T cell receptor beta chains originate from one sample sequenced in a study of T cell responses to AZD1222 COVID-19 vaccine. Using immunoSEQ multiplex PCR, the repertoire was profiled, and TCRdb retains in-frame clones only, with some absent. The sample carries 95,000 to 150,000 clones, about 90% recorded once. Sequenced material: peripheral blood, taken on day 0 of AZD1222 vaccination. Source of these receptors: an adult in good health.

This chain joins TRBV19 and TRBJ2-6; 8 bases match TRBD1. CDR1 is LNHDA, CDR2 SQIVND, per germline (reference sequence). The junction had 8 bases not matched to a gene; V was cut back by 4 bases and J by 0 bases. The CDR3 contains 18 residues. The CDR3 is CASSKDRVEVSGANVLTF. The CDR3 bases are TGTGCCAGTAGTAAGGACAGGGTGGAGGTCTCTGGGGCCAACGTCCTGACTTTC.

The rearrangement joins TRBV28 to TRBJ1-4; 7 bases fit TRBD1. Germline lookup yields CDR1 MDHEN and CDR2 SYDVKM. Trimming took 5 bases from V and 7 from J; bases not matched to a gene: 10. This CDR3 is built from 15 residues. The CDR3 sequence: CASSTLTGSTEKLFF. CDR3 DNA: TGTGCCAGCAGTACGCTGACAGGGTCGACTGAAAAACTGTTTTTT.

The V gene is TRBV3-1 (or the pseudogene TRBV3-2), the J gene TRBJ2-7; 10 bases agree with TRBD2. Germline loops: CDR1 LGHDT, CDR2 YNNKEL (reference sequence). The ends lost 4 bases at V and 1 base at J; junction bases unmatched: 4. This CDR3 comprises 15 residues. The chain's CDR3 is CASSLGLAASYEQYF. The DNA of the CDR3 is TGTGCCAGCAGCCTTGGACTAGCGGCATCCTACGAGCAGTACTTC.

The J gene is TRBJ2-7, the V gene TRBV7-9; 7 positions match TRBD1. The CDR3 is made up of 14 amino acids. Unmatched junction bases numbered 10, after V lost 5 bases and J lost 6 bases. CDR1 is SEHNR, CDR2 FQNEAQ, per germline (reference sequence). CDR3 amino acids: CASSLDRVKAEQYF. The CDR3 DNA follows: TGTGCCAGCAGCCTCGACAGGGTCAAAGCCGAGCAGTACTTC.

The chain uses TRBV24-1 and TRBJ1-2, with TRBD1 matching over 7 bases. There are 16 residues in the CDR3. V shed 4 bases, J shed 0 bases, and the junction held 7 bases outside the gene matches. Germline V gives CDR1 KGHDR, CDR2 SFDVKD. The CDR3 nucleotides read TGTGCCACCAGTGAAGGGGGCGCGGTAACTAACTATGGCTACACCTTC. Translated: CATSEGGAVTNYGYTF.

This clone was seen a single time. The chain employs TRBV28 and TRBJ1-2, with TRBD1 identical over 8 bases. The V gene end was trimmed by 8 bases and the J gene end by 3 bases; junction bases not matched to a gene: 11. Per the germline V gene, CDR1 is MDHEN and CDR2 is SYDVKM. The CDR3 sequence is 15 residues long. The DNA for the CDR3 is TGTGCCAGCGGCCACACAGGGGGAGGTGACTATGGCTACACCTTC. The encoded protein is CASGHTGGGDYGYTF.

The V and J genes are TRBV12-3 or TRBV12-4 and TRBJ1-1; the D is unclear. V was clipped by 4 bases and J by 4 bases, with 7 bases between them. The length of the CDR3 is 12 residues. CDR3 nucleotide sequence: TGTGCCAGCAGTTGGTTTGCCACTGAAGCTTTCTTT. Its protein product is CASSWFATEAFF.

This clone was observed a few times. This chain links TRBV21-1 with TRBJ2-7. TRBV21-1 is a documented pseudogene. The CDR3 consists of 15 residues. CDR3 sequence reads: CASSKINTSSYEQYF. The CDR3 DNA reads TGTGCCAGCAGCAAAATTAACACGAGCTCCTACGAGCAGTACTTC.

This chain connects TRBV7-2 to TRBJ2-1; TRBD2 matches 13 bases. The germline CDR1 and CDR2 sequences are SGHTA and FQGNSA. CDR3 length equals 15 residues. The trim removed 6 bases at V and 10 bases at J, leaving 9 bases unmatched. The CDR3 region is CASRRTSGGSREQFF. DNA of the CDR3: TGTGCCAGCAGGCGGACTAGCGGGGGATCTCGGGAGCAGTTCTTC.

The CDR3 DNA sequence: TGTGCCAGCAGTGAACTGAGGACTAGGGGAGACAATGAGCAGTTCTTC. Encoded protein: CASSELRTRGDNEQFF. The V and J genes are TRBV2 and TRBJ2-1; 7 nucleotides line up with TRBD2. J lost 5 bases, V lost 2 bases, and 9 bases had no gene match. Per the germline V gene, CDR1 is SNHLY and CDR2 is FYNNEI. The CDR3 sequence is 16 residues long.

V usage is TRBV28 and J usage is TRBJ2-7; D might be TRBD1 (6 bases). Trimming shortened V by 6 bases and J by 1 base, and 13 bases separated the two germline ends. CDR1 and CDR2 from the germline V gene are MDHEN and SYDVKM. The CDR3 runs 14 residues. CDR3 DNA: TGTGCCAGCAGGATTACAGGACAGTCCTACGAGCAGTACTTC. Its protein is CASRITGQSYEQYF.

CDR3 DNA sequence: TGTGCCAGCAGTGAACCTGGACAGGGTAACTATGGCTACACCTTC. Protein product: CASSEPGQGNYGYTF. This chain connects TRBV2 to TRBJ1-2, with 8 positions matching TRBD1. Per germline, CDR1 SNHLY and CDR2 FYNNEI. The V gene end was trimmed by 2 bases and the J gene end by 1 base; junction bases not matched to a gene: 3. The CDR3 totals 15 residues. The full variable domain, in which reference TRBV2 and TRBJ1-2 provide the parts outside the CDR3, is EPEVTQTPSHQVTQMGQEVILRCVPISNHLYFYWYRQILGQKVEFLVSFYNNEISEKSEIFDDQFSVERPDGSNFTLKIRSTKLEDSAMYFCASSEPGQGNYGYTFGSGTRLTVV.

The chain combines TRBV11-3 with TRBJ2-5, with TRBD2 matching 8 bases. V was pared by 5 bases and J by 1 base, with 3 bases of the junction left unmatched. The CDR3 covers 14 residues. Germline CDR1 is SGHNT and CDR2 is YENEEA. CDR3 residues: CASSRGGGQETQYF. For the CDR3, the DNA is TGTGCCAGCAGCCGGGGGGGCGGCCAAGAGACCCAGTACTTC.

This chain links TRBV19 with TRBJ2-7; D tentatively fits TRBD1 or TRBD2 (5 bases each). Germline CDR1 LNHDA, CDR2 SQIVND (reference sequence). Trimming removed 2 bases at V and 11 bases at J, with 10 bases between. CDR3 size: 11 residues. CDR3 in amino acids: CASSIRDRKYF. The CDR3 nucleotides are TGTGCCAGTAGTATAAGGGACCGAAAGTACTTC.

The chain has TRBV28 and TRBJ1-1; 7 bases line up with TRBD1. This CDR3 contains 13 residues. The junction had 3 bases not matched to a gene; V was cut back by 5 bases and J by 3 bases. The germline V gene has CDR1 MDHEN and CDR2 SYDVKM. The CDR3 loop is CASSQQGYTEAFF. The CDR3, as DNA: TGTGCCAGCAGTCAACAGGGGTACACTGAAGCTTTCTTT.

CDR3 DNA: TGTGCCAGCAGCTTAGTTGGCAGGAACACCGGGGAGCTGTTTTTT. It yields the protein CASSLVGRNTGELFF. This sequence joins TRBV11-2 and TRBJ2-2, with D unresolved. Deletions cut 1 base from V and 1 base from J, with 7 bases between. Germline V gene data show CDR1 as SGHAT and CDR2 as FQNNGV. The CDR3 spans 15 residues. Full variable domain (remainder filled in from reference TRBV11-2 and TRBJ2-2): EAGVAQSPRYKIIEKRQSVAFWCNPISGHATLYWYQQILGQGPKLLIQFQNNGVVDDSQLPKDRFSAERLKGVDSTLKIQPAKLEDSAVYLCASSLVGRNTGELFFGEGSRLTVL.

The chain combines TRBV29-1 with TRBJ1-1; no definite D call. The V gene's germline CDR1 is SQVTM and CDR2 ANQGSEA. The CDR3 totals 13 residues. Trimming took off 2 bases at V and 10 bases at J, with 17 bases between the two ends. CDR3 bases: TGCAGCGTTGAACGGGCTCTCACGTTCCGAGCTTTCTTT. This gives the protein CSVERALTFRAFF.

V and J are TRBV5-8 and TRBJ2-7; D unclear. The germline CDR1 and CDR2 sequences are SGHTS and YDEGEE. The CDR3 has 15 residues. The ends were cut back, 0 bases at V and 0 bases at J, with 10 bases in the middle. CDR3: CASSLARIGSYEQYF. CDR3 nucleotides: TGTGCCAGCAGCTTGGCCAGGATCGGCTCCTACGAGCAGTACTTC.

This chain links TRBV27 with TRBJ1-3; D is unclear. Germline V gives CDR1 MNHEY, CDR2 SMNVEV (reference sequence). Trimming left V 3 bases short and J 4 bases short, with 10 bases between. The CDR3 consists of 14 residues. CDR3 nucleotides: TGTGCCAGCAGTTTCTTAACGTCGGGAAACACCATATATTTT. It is translated as CASSFLTSGNTIYF.

This clone has only one observation. V usage is TRBV10-3 and J usage is TRBJ1-5; the D gene is possibly TRBD1 (5 bases). V was pared by 11 bases and J by 2 bases, with 13 bases between. The CDR3 extends over 13 amino acids. Per the germline V gene, CDR1 is ENHRY and CDR2 is SYGVKD. The CDR3 DNA follows: TGTGCCTCCAAGGGGCCGGGCAATCAGCCCCAGCATTTT. Encoded protein: CASKGPGNQPQHF.

V usage is TRBV19 and J usage is TRBJ2-7; 9 positions match TRBD1. J was trimmed by 3 bases and V by 5 bases; bases with no gene match: 2. The length of the CDR3 is 13 residues. Germline loops: CDR1 LNHDA, CDR2 SQIVND (reference sequence). For the CDR3, the DNA is TGTGCCAGTAGTGTGGGACAGGGCTACGAGCAGTACTTC. It translates to CASSVGQGYEQYF.

The V and J genes are TRBV28 and TRBJ2-4; 8 bases agree with TRBD1. CDR3 size: 13 residues. Looked up from germline, CDR1 is MDHEN and CDR2 is SYDVKM. V shed 10 bases, J shed 6 bases, and the junction held 8 bases outside the gene matches. CDR3 residues: CATARTGINIQYF. In nucleotides, the CDR3 is TGTGCCACTGCAAGGACAGGGATAAACATTCAGTACTTC.